A selection of T cell receptor beta chains follows, all from one sample in a study of blood T cell repertoires in COVID-19. TCRdb's table, derived via immunoSEQ multiplex PCR, lists solely in-frame clones and lacks some. This sample has 60,000 to 70,000 clones; almost 85% occur once, and the top ten carry 23%. The sequenced material came from peripheral blood. The receptors were sampled from a man aged 50 to 59 with acute or convalescent COVID-19. Each CDR3 is given with its conserved first and last residue. A D gene is named only where the DNA matches it firmly. Size is stated for part of the rows, as once, few or many counts, or as a class when the clone is expanded.

v_call	clone_size	d_call	j_call	cdr3_nt	cdr3_aa
TRBV7-8	NA	NA	TRBJ2-1	TGTGCCAGCAGCTTCGACCTGACTAGTACCCATGAGCAGTTCTTC	CASSFDLTSTHEQFF
TRBV5-1	NA	TRBD2	TRBJ2-1	TGCGCCAGCAGCTTGGATGCGATGGGGACTAGTTCTGGTGAGCAGTTCTTC	CASSLDAMGTSSGEQFF
TRBV24-1	NA	TRBD1	TRBJ2-3	TGTGCCACCAGCCCGACAGGGGGTGGCACAGATACGCAGTATTTT	CATSPTGGGTDTQYF
TRBV29-1	NA	NA	TRBJ2-3	TGCAGCGACGTTCAACGGGATACGCAGTATTTT	CSDVQRDTQYF
TRBV5-1	once	TRBD1	TRBJ1-4	TGCGCCAGCAGCCCCGGGACAGGGGATGCGGCTGAAAAATTGTTTTTT	CASSPGTGDAAEKLFF
TRBV6-6	NA	NA	TRBJ2-5	TGTGCCAGCACTGGGCAGAGCCAAGAGACCCAGTACTTC	CASTGQSQETQYF
TRBV5-1	NA	NA	TRBJ2-3	TGCGCCAGCAGCTTGGCCTCTCCCGGTGGAGGAGATACGCAGTATTTT	CASSLASPGGGDTQYF
TRBV6-1	NA	NA	TRBJ1-5	TGTGCCAGCAGTGAAGCGCTTCGGGTTCAAAGCAATACGGGTCAGCCCCAGCATTTT	CASSEALRVQSNTGQPQHF
TRBV2	once	NA	TRBJ2-1	TGTGCCAGCAGCCGGGACACTTTGGGTGAGCAGTTCTTC	CASSRDTLGEQFF
TRBV24-1	NA	TRBD2	TRBJ2-1	TGTGCCACCAGTGAGGTAGCGGGGGTGGGCTACAATGAGCAGTTCTTC	CATSEVAGVGYNEQFF
TRBV7-3	NA	TRBD2	TRBJ2-3	TGTGCCAGCAGCTGGACTAGCGGGGAAGATACGCAGTATTTT	CASSWTSGEDTQYF
TRBV19	few	NA	TRBJ2-1	TGTGCCAGCCACCCTCGTAACAATCTCAATGAGCAGTTCTTC	CASHPRNNLNEQFF
TRBV4-1	once	TRBD1	TRBJ1-2	TGCGCCAGCAGCCAAGACCCAGGGGGTGGTTATGGCTACACCTTC	CASSQDPGGGYGYTF